A single T cell receptor beta chain is shown here with its context. Using its own MiXCR run on the 5' RACE reads, TCRdb lists one record per CDR3 protein. The data show roughly 99,000 distinct CDR3 sequences, approximately 15% seen once. This sample is drawn from a study of T-cell memory formation after mild COVID-19. The V end was cut by 4 bases, the J end by 5 bases, with 11 bases between. The CDR3 is made up of 14 amino acids. Germline values: CDR1 SEHNR, CDR2 FQNEAQ (reference sequence). The V and J genes are TRBV7-9 and TRBJ2-2; D is undetermined. The clonotype originates from a man between 18 and 35 years old who had mild COVID-19 (a few samples of this study predate the infection). Cell type and time point are not known. The sample taken for sequencing was PBMCs or a T cell subset sorted from them (not recorded which). The CDR3 loop reads CASSSTTATGELFF. For the CDR3, the DNA is TGTGCCAGCAGCTCAACGACGGCTACCGGGGAGCTGTTTTTT.